This entry features one TCR beta chain sequence. What it binds is unknown. Among participants with HIV, every one received treatment in the United States. The sample is drawn from a study of long-term antiretroviral therapy in people with HIV. General study results and limits: Repertoire dominance by clones expanded before ART was seen at all time points. Diversity measured after ART increased yet remained under transplant donor controls.

Sequencing used immunoSEQ v3.0 at survey level. Here immunoSEQ multiplex PCR was the method, and the copy in TCRdb shows in-frame clones only, minus some. The sample contains 15,000 to 20,000 clones, around 91% of which appear only once. The material was unsorted PBMCs, obtained 4.2 years after starting antiretroviral therapy. The clonotype was recovered from a man over 45 with HIV.

The CDR3 DNA reads as TGTGCCTCCACACTAGCGGGGGGTCCCGGGGAGCTGTTTTTT. It encodes CASTLAGGPGELFF. The chain combines TRBV19 with TRBJ2-2; 12 bases are a match to TRBD2. With 11 bases clipped from V and 6 bases from J, the junction kept 7 bases outside the gene matches. There are 14 residues in the CDR3. Germline lookup yields CDR1 LNHDA and CDR2 SQIVND (reference sequence).